One sample yielded the 24 T cell receptor beta chains listed below, sequenced in a study of shared clonotypes between healthy human individuals. Measured with immunoSEQ multiplex PCR; TCRdb has only the in-frame clones, and not every one. The table lists roughly 640,000 clones, less than 85% of them singletons, with less than 2% in the top ten. Input material: memory CD4+ T cells sorted from blood. Documented subset: CD45RA-negative fraction. Source of these receptors: a woman under 40 in good health.

The sample holds a few counts of this clone. The V gene is TRBV5-4, the J gene TRBJ1-2; TRBD1 matches 7 bases. This CDR3 is built from 16 residues. The V gene end was trimmed by 4 bases and the J gene end by 4 bases; junction bases not matched to a gene: 13. Germline V gene data show CDR1 as SGHNT and CDR2 as YYREEE (reference sequence). In DNA, the CDR3 is TGTGCCAGCAGCCCGGGCCGGGACAGACCATCCTATGGCTACACCTTC. Protein: CASSPGRDRPSYGYTF.

This sequence joins TRBV5-5 and TRBJ2-7; D not resolved. The CDR3 loop spans 14 amino acids. V lost 1 base, J lost 7 bases, and 15 bases lay in between. CDR1 and CDR2 from the germline V gene are SGHKS and YYEKEE (reference sequence). The CDR3 protein is CASSLRTPLREQYF. CDR3 in DNA: TGTGCCAGCAGCTTGAGGACGCCCCTGAGGGAGCAGTACTTC.

The chain combines TRBV27 with TRBJ2-2, with D possibly being TRBD1 or TRBD2 (6 bases each). This CDR3 contains 17 residues. The V and J ends lost 4 bases and 6 bases respectively, with 21 bases between them. Germline assignment: CDR1 MNHEY and CDR2 SMNVEV (reference sequence). CDR3 protein: CASSYPPGVRGPGELFF. The CDR3 bases are TGTGCCAGCAGTTACCCCCCAGGAGTCCGGGGGCCCGGGGAGCTGTTTTTT.

This clone was detected only once. V and J are TRBV15 and TRBJ1-2; tentative D call: TRBD1 (5 bases). V lost 7 bases, J lost 13 bases, and 19 bases lay in between. The CDR3 has 12 residues. Germline V lookup: CDR1 LNHNV, CDR2 YYDKDF (reference sequence). The CDR3 nucleotides read TGTGCCACCAAGTCTCCAGGACAATCGGTCACCTTC. Amino acids: CATKSPGQSVTF.

This clone showed up just once. The chain couples TRBV11-2 to TRBJ2-7, with 7 nucleotides matching TRBD2. Germline-derived CDR1 and CDR2 are SGHAT and FQNNGV. V was pared by 1 base and J by 2 bases, with 8 bases of the junction left unmatched. The length of the CDR3 is 16 residues. CDR3 DNA sequence: TGTGCCAGCAGCTTAGGGGGGGGTAGGGCACCCTACGAGCAGTACTTC. It specifies CASSLGGGRAPYEQYF.

With respect to this clone: Other nucleotide sequences from this sample produce the same CDR3. The chain joins TRBV28 to TRBJ2-7; 9 nucleotides line up with TRBD2. Trimming took 5 bases from V and 4 from J; bases not matched to a gene: 9. Germline CDR1 and CDR2: MDHEN and SYDVKM. CDR3 size: 15 residues. CDR3 in DNA: TGTGCCAGCAGTATCACCGGGACTAGCAGTTACGAGCAGTACTTC. Translation gives CASSITGTSSYEQYF.

The CDR3 region has the DNA TGTGCCAGCAGCAAAAAAGCCCTTGAGGGAGCCTACGAGCAGTACTTC. Translation: CASSKKALEGAYEQYF. The J gene is TRBJ2-7, the V gene TRBV21-1; no check of the table's D call, TRBD2, against the DNA was made. TRBV21-1 is assigned pseudogene status. CDR3 length: 16 residues.

The gene calls are TRBV10-3 and TRBJ1-4; maybe TRBD1 (5 bases). The germline V gene encodes CDR1 ENHRY and CDR2 SYGVKD. Trimming took off 9 bases at V and 4 bases at J, with 12 bases between the two ends. This CDR3 spans 13 amino acids. The CDR3: CAIQENFNEKLFF. The CDR3 region has the DNA TGTGCCATACAGGAAAACTTTAATGAAAAACTGTTTTTT.

This clone was seen only a few times. This sequence joins TRBV7-9 and TRBJ2-3; TRBD1 might be the D (5 bases). V was pared by 1 base and J by 5 bases, with 10 bases between. Germline lookup yields CDR1 SEHNR and CDR2 FQNEAQ (reference sequence). The CDR3 spans 14 residues. The CDR3 DNA follows: TGTGCCAGCAGCTTAGAGGGGATCAGAGATACGCAGTATTTT. Amino acid sequence: CASSLEGIRDTQYF.

As to this clone: The sample holds other DNA sequences that translate to the same CDR3. The V call is TRBV28, the J call TRBJ1-2; TRBD1 matches at 9 bases. Germline-derived CDR1 and CDR2 are MDHEN and SYDVKM. The CDR3 has 14 residues. V was clipped by 6 bases and J by 5 bases; unmatched bases: 7. The CDR3 reads CASSPDRGGYGYTF. The CDR3 coding sequence is TGTGCCAGCAGCCCGGACAGGGGTGGGTATGGCTACACCTTC.

The rearrangement uses TRBV2 and TRBJ2-4; 10 bases are a match to TRBD1. V dropped 6 bases and J dropped 2; count of bases not matched to a gene: 4. CDR1 is SNHLY, CDR2 FYNNEI, per germline. The CDR3 spans 15 residues. The CDR3 nucleotides are TGTGCCAGCAGGACAGGGGGCCGTTCCAAAAACATTCAGTACTTC. Encoded protein: CASRTGGRSKNIQYF.

The rearrangement joins TRBV28 to TRBJ1-6; possibly TRBD1 for D (6 bases). Deletions cut 6 bases from V and 0 bases from J, with 15 bases between. The CDR3 runs 17 residues. Looked up from germline, CDR1 is MDHEN and CDR2 is SYDVKM. Written as DNA, the CDR3 is TGTGCCAGCAGAACCCGGACAGTCGGCTCCTATAATTCACCCCTCCACTTT. This encodes CASRTRTVGSYNSPLHF.

The V gene is TRBV6-4, the J gene TRBJ2-2, with TRBD2 identical over 7 bases. This CDR3 comprises 14 residues. Germline values: CDR1 MRHNA, CDR2 SNTAGT. The V gene end was trimmed by 5 bases and the J gene end by 5 bases; junction bases not matched to a gene: 5. DNA of the CDR3: TGTGCCAGCAGTCCTCAGCGGGGAACCGGGGAGCTGTTTTTT. Translated, it gives CASSPQRGTGELFF.

V usage is TRBV11-3 and J usage is TRBJ2-3; D unclear. The V gene's germline CDR1 is SGHNT and CDR2 YENEEA. The CDR3 has 13 residues. The V end was cut by 0 bases, the J end by 4 bases, with 5 bases between. CDR3: CASSLDGSDTQYF. CDR3 coding DNA: TGTGCCAGCAGCTTAGATGGATCAGATACGCAGTATTTT.

J is TRBJ1-5 and V is TRBV28, with 7 bases lining up with TRBD1. The CDR3 runs 13 residues. After removal of 7 bases from V and 11 bases from J, the junction contained 11 bases not matched to a gene. Germline V CDR1 and CDR2: MDHEN, SYDVKM. CDR3: CASNLSGGLAQHF. The CDR3 DNA is TGTGCCAGCAATTTGTCAGGGGGTTTAGCCCAGCATTTT.

The chain uses TRBV29-1 and TRBJ1-2; 10 positions agree with TRBD1. The CDR3 runs 16 residues. CDR1 is SQVTM, CDR2 ANQGSEA, per germline. The V gene end was trimmed by 1 base and the J gene end by 1 base; junction bases not matched to a gene: 6. CDR3 sequence: CSVEARDRGLNYGYTF. CDR3 in DNA: TGCAGCGTTGAAGCCCGGGACAGGGGTCTTAACTATGGCTACACCTTC.

V gene TRBV5-5 combines with J gene TRBJ1-1; perhaps TRBD1 as D (6 bases). CDR1 and CDR2 (germline): SGHKS, YYEKEE (reference sequence). The CDR3 totals 17 residues. Trimming stripped 1 base from V and 0 bases from J, with 16 bases between. The CDR3, as DNA: TGTGCCAGCAGCTTGAGCATAATCGGGACACTGAACACTGAAGCTTTCTTT. Amino acid sequence: CASSLSIIGTLNTEAFF.

This clone was seen a few times. This chain joins TRBV28 and TRBJ2-5; D not resolved. V lost 5 bases and J 0 bases, leaving 7 bases between the germline ends. Germline CDR1 and CDR2: MDHEN and SYDVKM. The CDR3 spans 13 residues. Written as DNA, the CDR3 is TGTGCCAGCAGTCCTTCGTACCAAGAGACCCAGTACTTC. Amino acid sequence: CASSPSYQETQYF.

The J gene is TRBJ2-5, the V gene TRBV28; D unresolved. The germline gives CDR1 MDHEN, CDR2 SYDVKM. The V end was cut by 8 bases, the J end by 4 bases, with 14 bases between. There are 13 residues in the CDR3. The CDR3 coding sequence is TGTGCCAGCTGCCGTCCCCGCGGAGAGACCCAGTACTTC. As protein: CASCRPRGETQYF. The whole variable domain, filled in from reference TRBV28 and TRBJ2-5, reads DVKVTQSSRYLVKRTGEKVFLECVQDMDHENMFWYRQDPGLGLRLIYFSYDVKMKEKGDIPEGYSVSREKKERFSLILESASTNQTSMYLCASCRPRGETQYFGPGTRLLVL.

This rearrangement joins TRBV28 to TRBJ1-6, with D tentatively TRBD1 (6 bases). Germline CDR1 is MDHEN and CDR2 is SYDVKM. V shed 4 bases and J shed 9 bases, with 22 bases lying between them. The CDR3 runs to 17 residues. The CDR3 region is CASSSSQGARWGSPLHF. CDR3 bases: TGTGCCAGCAGTTCCTCACAGGGAGCTAGGTGGGGTTCACCCCTCCACTTT.

The table lists this clone with a few counts. The CDR3, as DNA: TGTGCCAGTAGTACATCTAGCTCCTACAATGAGCAGTTCTTC. Amino acids: CASSTSSSYNEQFF. The gene calls are TRBV19 and TRBJ2-1; no definite D call. V lost 4 bases, J lost 0 bases, and 7 bases lay in between. The CDR3 runs 14 residues. Germline V CDR1 and CDR2: LNHDA, SQIVND (reference sequence).

J is TRBJ1-1 and V is TRBV6-5; the D gene is possibly TRBD1 (5 bases). CDR1 and CDR2 (germline): MNHEY, SVGAGI. CDR3 length: 15 amino acids. Trimming pared 6 bases from V and 1 base from J, leaving 15 bases between. The CDR3 sequence is CASRSWGGENTEAFF. In DNA, the CDR3 is TGTGCCAGCAGGTCCTGGGGGGGGGAGAACACTGAAGCTTTCTTT.

This clone has only a few counts. The sample holds other DNA sequences that translate to the same CDR3. The genes are TRBV29-1 and TRBJ1-1; possible D gene TRBD1, 6 bases. With 6 bases removed from V and 5 bases from J, the gap between germline ends came to 16 bases. Germline CDR1 reads SQVTM; CDR2 reads ANQGSEA. The CDR3 consists of 13 residues. This chain's CDR3 is CSVEEQGGTEAFF. DNA for the CDR3: TGCAGCGTGGAGGAACAGGGAGGAACTGAAGCTTTCTTT.

The J gene is TRBJ2-1, the V gene TRBV5-1, with D hard to call. The CDR3 contains 13 residues. Germline CDR1 and CDR2: SGHRS and YFSETQ. The V end lost 2 bases, the J end lost 8 bases, and 11 bases lay between the germline ends. CDR3 residues: CASSFRPGHEQFF. CDR3 nucleotide sequence: TGCGCCAGCAGCTTCCGTCCGGGCCATGAGCAGTTCTTC.